Included here is one TCR beta chain sequence, with context. Its matching antigen is unknown. Sequencing used immunoSEQ multiplex PCR; TCRdb keeps in-frame clones, though not all of them. The sample records about 200,000 clones, about 72% being singletons. The sample belongs to a study of cytotoxic CD8 clonotypes in ibrutinib-treated CLL. In the study overall: The cohort had around 10 relapsed/refractory and roughly 15 treatment-naive patients, 17 to 18 IGHV unmutated. Study findings and constraints: Clonality rose at ibrutinib response and fell back toward baseline at progression. Under therapy, public clonotypes either contracted or stayed stable, and they were uncommon.

Per the germline V gene, CDR1 is MNHEY and CDR2 is SVGAGI. The CDR3 runs 14 residues. Germline trimming cut 7 bases from V and 5 bases from J; bases unmatched to any gene: 5. Source: PBMCs, taken after 24 months of ibrutinib treatment. The TCR comes from a human donor with chronic lymphocytic leukemia. The rearrangement uses TRBV6-5 and TRBJ2-1; 10 bases are a match to TRBD2. The CDR3 DNA sequence: TGTGCCAGCACCGGGGGACTAGCGAACAATGAGCAGTTCTTC. Its protein product is CASTGGLANNEQFF.